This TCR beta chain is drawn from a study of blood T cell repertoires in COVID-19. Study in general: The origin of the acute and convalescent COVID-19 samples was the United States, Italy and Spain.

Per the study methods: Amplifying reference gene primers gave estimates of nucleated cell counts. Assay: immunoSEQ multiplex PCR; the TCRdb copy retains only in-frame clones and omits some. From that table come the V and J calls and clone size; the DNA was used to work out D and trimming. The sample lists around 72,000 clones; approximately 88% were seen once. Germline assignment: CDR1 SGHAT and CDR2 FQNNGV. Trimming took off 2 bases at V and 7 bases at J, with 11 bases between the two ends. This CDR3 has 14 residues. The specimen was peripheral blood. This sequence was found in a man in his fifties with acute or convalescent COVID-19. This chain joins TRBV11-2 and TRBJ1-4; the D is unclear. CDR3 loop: CASSLRRSAEKLFF. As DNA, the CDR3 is TGTGCCAGCAGCTTAAGGAGAAGCGCTGAAAAACTGTTTTTT.